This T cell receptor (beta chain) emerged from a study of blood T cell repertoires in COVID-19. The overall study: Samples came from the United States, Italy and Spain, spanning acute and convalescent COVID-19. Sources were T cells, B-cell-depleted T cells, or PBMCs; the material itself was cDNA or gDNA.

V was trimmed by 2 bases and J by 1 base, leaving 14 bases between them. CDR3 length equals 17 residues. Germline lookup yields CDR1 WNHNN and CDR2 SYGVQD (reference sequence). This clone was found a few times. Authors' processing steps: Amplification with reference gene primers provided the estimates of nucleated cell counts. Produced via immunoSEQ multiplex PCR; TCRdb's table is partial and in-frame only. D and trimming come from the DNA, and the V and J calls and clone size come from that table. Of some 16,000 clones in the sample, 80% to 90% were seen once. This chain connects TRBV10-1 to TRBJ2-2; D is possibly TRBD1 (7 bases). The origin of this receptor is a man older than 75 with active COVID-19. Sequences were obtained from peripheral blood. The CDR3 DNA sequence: TGCGCCAGCAGTGAGACGCCAGGGGGGTTGAACACCGGGGAGCTGTTTTTT. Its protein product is CASSETPGGLNTGELFF.